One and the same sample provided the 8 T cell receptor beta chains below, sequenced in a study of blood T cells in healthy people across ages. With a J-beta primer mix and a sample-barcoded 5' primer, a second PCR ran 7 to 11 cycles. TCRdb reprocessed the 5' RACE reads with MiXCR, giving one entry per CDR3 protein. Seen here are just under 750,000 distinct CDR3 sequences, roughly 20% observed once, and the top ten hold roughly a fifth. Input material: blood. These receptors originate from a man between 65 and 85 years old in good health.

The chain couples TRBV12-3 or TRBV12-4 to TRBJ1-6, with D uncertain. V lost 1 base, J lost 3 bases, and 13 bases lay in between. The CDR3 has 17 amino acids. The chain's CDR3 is CASSLDPGDHYNSPLHF. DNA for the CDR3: TGTGCCAGCAGTTTAGATCCCGGTGATCACTATAATTCACCCCTCCACTTT.

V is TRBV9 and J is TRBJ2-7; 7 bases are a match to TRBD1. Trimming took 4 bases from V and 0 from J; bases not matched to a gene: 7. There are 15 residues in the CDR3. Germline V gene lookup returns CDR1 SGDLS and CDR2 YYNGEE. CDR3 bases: TGTGCCAGCAGCCTCGGGACAGCTCCCTCCTACGAGCAGTACTTC. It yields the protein CASSLGTAPSYEQYF.

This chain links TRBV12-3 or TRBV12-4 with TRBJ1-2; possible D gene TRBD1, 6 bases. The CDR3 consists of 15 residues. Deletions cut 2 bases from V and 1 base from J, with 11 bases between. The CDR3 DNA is TGTGCCAGCAGTTTATGGGGGGCGGGTAACTATGGCTACACCTTC. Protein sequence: CASSLWGAGNYGYTF.

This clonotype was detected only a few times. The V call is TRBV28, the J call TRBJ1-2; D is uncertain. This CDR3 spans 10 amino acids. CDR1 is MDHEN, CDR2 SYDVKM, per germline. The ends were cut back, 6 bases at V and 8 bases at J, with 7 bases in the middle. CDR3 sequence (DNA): TGTGCCAGCAGGGGCCGGGGCTACACCTTC. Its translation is CASRGRGYTF.

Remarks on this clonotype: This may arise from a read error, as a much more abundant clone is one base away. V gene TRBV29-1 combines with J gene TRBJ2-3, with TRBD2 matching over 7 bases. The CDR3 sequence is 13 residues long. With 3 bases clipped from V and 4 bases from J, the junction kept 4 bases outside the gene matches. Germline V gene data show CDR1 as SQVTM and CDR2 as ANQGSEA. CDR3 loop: CSVEGGSPDTQYF. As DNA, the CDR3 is TGCAGCGTTGAGGGGGGGAGTCCAGATACGCAGTATTTT.

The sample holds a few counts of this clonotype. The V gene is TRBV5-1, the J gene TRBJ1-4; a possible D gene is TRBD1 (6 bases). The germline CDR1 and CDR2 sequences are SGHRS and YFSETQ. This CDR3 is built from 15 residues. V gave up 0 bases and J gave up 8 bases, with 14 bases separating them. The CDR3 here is CASSLGAGVKEKLFF. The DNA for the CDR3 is TGCGCCAGCAGCTTGGGTGCAGGGGTTAAGGAAAAACTGTTTTTT. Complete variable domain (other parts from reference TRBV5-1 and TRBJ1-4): KAGVTQTPRYLIKTRGQQVTLSCSPISGHRSVSWYQQTPGQGLQFLFEYFSETQRNKGNFPGRFSGRQFSNSRSEMNVSTLELGDSALYLCASSLGAGVKEKLFFGSGTQLSVL.

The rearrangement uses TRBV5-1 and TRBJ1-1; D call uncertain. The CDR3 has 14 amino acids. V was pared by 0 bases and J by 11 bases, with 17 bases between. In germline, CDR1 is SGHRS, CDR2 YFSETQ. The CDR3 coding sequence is TGCGCCAGCAGCTTGGAGGCAGGATTAGGATCGGCTTTCTTT. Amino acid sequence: CASSLEAGLGSAFF.

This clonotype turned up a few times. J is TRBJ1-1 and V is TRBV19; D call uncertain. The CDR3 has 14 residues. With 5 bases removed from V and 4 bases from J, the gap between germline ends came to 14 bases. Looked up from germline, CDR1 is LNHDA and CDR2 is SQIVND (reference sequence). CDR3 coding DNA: TGTGCCAGTAGTCTTCCGTGGCAAGTCACTGAAGCTTTCTTT. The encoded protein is CASSLPWQVTEAFF.